The 32 T cell receptor beta chains below come from one sample, sequenced in a study of regulatory T cells in long-lasting Graves disease. The time point denotes: newly diagnosed GD, antithyroid drugs for less than 3 months. The TCR library used RNA extracted from PBMCs. Building the TCR beta libraries relied on iRepertoire HTBI primers, and CDR3 regions underwent Arm-PCR. MiXCR was run by TCRdb on the multiplex PCR reads, yielding one entry per CDR3 protein. Among 400,000 to 500,000 distinct CDR3 sequences listed, about 15% were seen once. The sample also formed part of further work on T cells in Graves' hyperthyroidism and ophthalmopathy.

Source: peripheral blood mononuclear cells (PBMCs), taken at new diagnosis, from a patient treated with antithyroid drugs. The receptors originated from a woman aged 18-29 years with Graves disease.

The chain combines TRBV9 with TRBJ2-1; D gene unclear. Trimming took off 3 bases at V and 7 bases at J, with 8 bases between the two ends. The germline V gene encodes CDR1 SGDLS and CDR2 YYNGEE. CDR3 length: 12 residues. CDR3: CASSGMVNEQFF. CDR3 nucleotides: TGTGCCAGCAGCGGGATGGTAAATGAGCAGTTCTTC.

This chain connects TRBV5-4 to TRBJ2-5; no clear D. The CDR3 is 14 residues long. Germline V lookup: CDR1 SGHNT, CDR2 YYREEE (reference sequence). V lost 4 bases and J lost 0, with 10 bases in between. CDR3 residues: CASSRQDDQETQYF. In DNA form, the CDR3 reads TGTGCCAGCAGCCGGCAGGACGACCAAGAGACCCAGTACTTC.

The chain combines TRBV4-3 with TRBJ2-3, with D possibly matching TRBD1 (6 bases). The J call may be incorrect, as the DNA end agrees better with TRBJ2-7. The V gene's germline CDR1 is LGHNA and CDR2 YSLEER. This CDR3 is built from 14 residues. CDR3 protein: CASSQWTDSYEQYF. In DNA form, the CDR3 reads TGCGCCAGCAGCCAGTGGACAGATTCCTACGAGCAGTACTTC.

This clonotype was picked up a small number of times. The chain recombines TRBV4-1 with TRBJ1-2; a possible D gene is TRBD1 (6 bases). The CDR3 length is 13 residues. From germline, CDR1 is MGHRA and CDR2 YSYEKL. Between the trimmed V and J ends, which lost 2 bases and 7 bases, there was a span of 11 bases. The CDR3 loop is CASSQLQGSGYTF. In DNA, the CDR3 is TGCGCCAGCAGCCAATTACAGGGATCTGGCTACACCTTC.

Many counts were recorded for this clonotype. J is TRBJ1-2 and V is TRBV28, with 8 bases fitting TRBD1. V gave up 3 bases and J gave up 8 bases; unmatched junction bases: 8. This CDR3 is built from 14 residues. Germline values: CDR1 MDHEN, CDR2 SYDVKM. CDR3 sequence (DNA): TGTGCCAGCAGTTTTCGGACAGGGAGGAGCGGCTACACCTTC. Protein sequence: CASSFRTGRSGYTF.

This clonotype has only a few counts. The rearrangement joins TRBV27 to TRBJ2-7; tentative D call: TRBD2 (6 bases). The CDR3 sequence is 13 residues long. Germline-derived CDR1 and CDR2 are MNHEY and SMNVEV (reference sequence). Trimming shortened V by 8 bases and J by 2 bases, and 13 bases separated the two germline ends. CDR3 coding DNA: TGTGCCAGCTCCAGGCGGGGCCCCTACGAGCAGTACTTC. Its protein is CASSRRGPYEQYF.

This clonotype showed up just a few times. This chain joins TRBV28 and TRBJ2-2, with 8 positions matching TRBD1. The CDR3 spans 16 residues. Germline trimming cut 6 bases from V and 4 bases from J; bases unmatched to any gene: 10. In germline, CDR1 is MDHEN, CDR2 SYDVKM. The CDR3 sequence is CASSPPDRVFTGELFF. CDR3 DNA sequence: TGTGCCAGCAGCCCCCCGGACAGGGTGTTCACCGGGGAGCTGTTTTTT.

This chain links TRBV12-3 or TRBV12-4 with TRBJ1-1; 9 nucleotides match TRBD1. The J segment lost 1 base and the V segment lost 5 bases, leaving 5 bases of the junction unmatched. The CDR3 covers 15 residues. CDR3 residues: CASSKRQGENTEAFF. Here the CDR3 DNA reads TGTGCCAGCAGTAAAAGACAGGGGGAGAACACTGAAGCTTTCTTT.

This clonotype was detected ten times or more. The V gene is TRBV28, the J gene TRBJ2-7; the D gene is possibly TRBD1 (5 bases). CDR3 length equals 14 residues. V gave up 3 bases and J gave up 2 bases, with 11 bases separating them. Germline values: CDR1 MDHEN, CDR2 SYDVKM. The CDR3 nucleotides read TGTGCCAGCAGTTTTCAGGGAACGACCTACGAGCAGTACTTC. It is translated as CASSFQGTTYEQYF.

The table lists this clonotype with a few counts. The rearrangement uses TRBV6-1 and TRBJ2-1, with D unresolved. Germline V gene sequence: CDR1 MNHNS, CDR2 SASEGT. This CDR3 spans 15 amino acids. The ends were cut back, 6 bases at V and 1 base at J, with 13 bases in the middle. CDR3 in amino acids: CASSQTALSYNEQFF. As DNA, the CDR3 is TGTGCCAGCAGCCAGACGGCCCTATCCTACAATGAGCAGTTCTTC.

In this sample, this clonotype turned up many times. This chain uses TRBV28 with TRBJ2-7; 8 nucleotides agree with TRBD1. This CDR3 comprises 13 residues. CDR1 is MDHEN, CDR2 SYDVKM, per germline. V was clipped by 5 bases and J by 7 bases; unmatched bases: 7. The CDR3 spells CASSRDRYREQYF. CDR3 nucleotides: TGTGCCAGCAGTCGGGACAGGTATCGAGAGCAGTACTTC.

The V gene is TRBV3-1, the J gene TRBJ2-3, with 8 bases identical to TRBD2. The DNA matches TRBJ2-1 better at its end, which makes the J call doubtful. The CDR3 consists of 14 residues. The germline V gene has CDR1 LGHDT and CDR2 YNNKEL (reference sequence). CDR3 sequence: CASSQVQAGGEQFF. CDR3 DNA: TGTGCCAGCAGCCAAGTACAGGCGGGGGGTGAGCAGTTCTTC.

This clonotype was detected a few times. V gene TRBV28 combines with J gene TRBJ1-2; the match to TRBD1 covers 7 bases. Germline values: CDR1 MDHEN, CDR2 SYDVKM. The CDR3 loop spans 14 amino acids. Trimming cost V 8 bases and J 7 bases; bases outside gene matches: 13. The CDR3 protein is CASLTRGQGGGYTF. The CDR3 DNA reads TGTGCCAGCCTTACCCGGGGGCAGGGGGGTGGCTACACCTTC.

This clonotype has more than one count but fewer than ten. The chain recombines TRBV6-1 with TRBJ1-6, with TRBD1 matching 7 bases. J lost 15 bases, V lost 8 bases, and 13 bases had no gene match. Germline V gene data show CDR1 as MNHNS and CDR2 as SASEGT. This CDR3 spans 13 amino acids. The CDR3 reads CASRGGRGVLLHF. The CDR3 coding sequence is TGTGCCAGCCGAGGGGGCAGGGGTGTACTCCTCCACTTT.

This clonotype was seen a single time. The genes are TRBV16 and TRBJ2-3; D not resolved. Germline CDR1 and CDR2: KGHSY and FQNENV. The CDR3 consists of 15 residues. V was cut by 0 bases and J by 2 bases, with 9 bases left in between. The CDR3: CASSQSRSPTDTQYF. Here the CDR3 DNA reads TGTGCCAGCAGCCAATCCAGGTCCCCCACAGATACGCAGTATTTT.

At least ten counts were recorded for this clonotype. This chain links TRBV3-1 with TRBJ1-5; no clear D. The CDR3 extends over 12 amino acids. From germline, CDR1 is LGHDT and CDR2 YNNKEL (reference sequence). Trimming took 3 bases from V and 2 from J, leaving 2 bases between them. CDR3 residues: CASSQGNQPQHF. The DNA for the CDR3 is TGTGCCAGCAGCCAGGGCAATCAGCCCCAGCATTTT. Full variable domain (outside the CDR3, taken from reference TRBV3-1 and TRBJ1-5): DTAVSQTPKYLVTQMGNDKSIKCEQNLGHDTMYWYKQDSKKFLKIMFSYNNKELIINETVPNRFSPKSPDKAHLNLHINSLELGDSAVYFCASSQGNQPQHFGDGTRLSIL.

This clonotype occurred many times. The rearrangement uses TRBV7-2 and TRBJ2-1; D ambiguous. CDR1 is SGHTA and CDR2 is FQGNSA in the germline V gene. This CDR3 spans 12 amino acids. V was trimmed by 1 base and J by 10 bases, leaving 8 bases between them. This CDR3 is CASSLGPQEQFF. CDR3 nucleotides: TGTGCCAGCAGCTTAGGGCCTCAGGAGCAGTTCTTC.

Comment on this clonotype: A much larger clone lies a single base off, so this may be a read error. CDR3 DNA sequence: TGTGCCACCAGCAGAGGCGGGTCCTACGAGCAGTTCTTC. Protein: CATSRGGSYEQFF. This chain links TRBV15 with TRBJ2-7, with D tentatively TRBD2 (5 bases). The DNA end is more similar to TRBJ2-1, so the J call may be wrong. CDR3 length: 13 amino acids. Germline CDR1 reads LNHNV; CDR2 reads YYDKDF (reference sequence).

The sample holds many counts of this clonotype. This chain uses TRBV18 with TRBJ2-7; no definite D call. The CDR3 has 14 amino acids. Germline V gene sequence: CDR1 KGHSH, CDR2 LQKENI. V was pared by 1 base and J by 0 bases, with 7 bases between. CDR3 in DNA: TGTGCCAGCTCACCACATCAGGACTCCTACGAGCAGTACTTC. Translating gives CASSPHQDSYEQYF.

This clonotype was seen a few times. This chain joins TRBV12-3 or TRBV12-4 and TRBJ2-5; 8 bases map to TRBD1. The V gene end was trimmed by 6 bases and the J gene end by 5 bases; junction bases not matched to a gene: 8. This CDR3 is built from 14 residues. CDR3 residues: CASSIDRGAETQYF. The CDR3 DNA reads TGTGCCAGCAGCATTGACAGGGGTGCGGAGACCCAGTACTTC.

This chain joins TRBV7-9 and TRBJ2-5; TRBD1 might be the D (6 bases). The V end lost 5 bases, the J end lost 0 bases, and 10 bases lay between the germline ends. The CDR3 runs 14 residues. The germline gives CDR1 SEHNR, CDR2 FQNEAQ (reference sequence). CDR3 sequence reads: CASSQGTHQETQYF. For the CDR3, the DNA is TGTGCCAGCAGCCAAGGGACACACCAAGAGACCCAGTACTTC.

This clonotype showed up just a few times. The genes are TRBV6-9 and TRBJ2-3; D is possibly TRBD1 or TRBD2 (5 bases each). Between the trimmed V and J ends, which lost 4 bases and 2 bases, there was a span of 13 bases. The CDR3 covers 15 residues. The germline V gene has CDR1 MNHGY and CDR2 SVAAGI. This chain's CDR3 is CASSSPGRVTDTQYF. CDR3 sequence (DNA): TGTGCCAGCAGTTCACCGGGACGGGTCACAGATACGCAGTATTTT.

This clonotype came up a few times. The gene calls are TRBV10-2 and TRBJ1-1; TRBD1 is a possible D gene (6 bases). This CDR3 has 14 amino acids. CDR1 WSHSY and CDR2 SAAADI come from the germline V gene. V dropped 6 bases and J dropped 4 bases, with 15 bases sitting between them. The chain's CDR3 is CASSEQGRSTEAFF. The CDR3 DNA follows: TGCGCCAGCAGCGAACAGGGACGGAGCACTGAAGCTTTCTTT.

This clonotype appeared many times. V gene TRBV2 combines with J gene TRBJ2-1; TRBD2 aligns across 8 bases. Germline V gives CDR1 SNHLY, CDR2 FYNNEI. J lost 8 bases, V lost 4 bases, and 13 bases had no gene match. This CDR3 contains 16 residues. The CDR3 coding sequence is TGTGCCAGCAGTGTACAAGCGGGACTAGTTGGATATGAGCAGTTCTTC. It codes for CASSVQAGLVGYEQFF.

The CDR3 nucleotides read TGTGCCAGCATTCCAAGGACTAGCGGGAGAGATGAGCAGTTCTTC. Translation gives CASIPRTSGRDEQFF. The V gene is TRBV12-3 or TRBV12-4, the J gene TRBJ2-1; 13 positions agree with TRBD2. This CDR3 has 15 residues. The V segment lost 7 bases and the J segment 8 bases; nucleotides outside the gene matches: 8.

The V call is TRBV15, the J call TRBJ2-1; D gene uncertain. CDR1 LNHNV and CDR2 YYDKDF come from the germline V gene (reference sequence). This CDR3 has 11 residues. Deletions cut 2 bases from V and 7 bases from J, with 3 bases between. The CDR3 DNA sequence: TGTGCCACCAGCAGAACAAATGAGCAGTTCTTC. This gives the protein CATSRTNEQFF.

The rearrangement uses TRBV7-2 and TRBJ2-6; no firm D call. The CDR3 runs to 15 residues. CDR1 is SGHTA, CDR2 FQGNSA, per germline. The germline V and J ends were trimmed by 5 bases and 0 bases, with 8 bases remaining between them. CDR3: CASSTRSSGANVLTF. The CDR3 coding sequence is TGTGCCAGCAGCACAAGAAGCTCTGGGGCCAACGTCCTGACTTTC.

This clonotype was counted many times. J is TRBJ1-5 and V is TRBV11-2; no clear D gene. V gave up 0 bases and J gave up 0 bases, with 6 bases separating them. The germline gives CDR1 SGHAT, CDR2 FQNNGV. This CDR3 has 15 amino acids. The CDR3 DNA is TGTGCCAGCAGCTTAGATCTCGGTAGCAATCAGCCCCAGCATTTT. Translation gives CASSLDLGSNQPQHF.

This clonotype was seen repeatedly, ten times or more. J is TRBJ1-6 and V is TRBV2; D is possibly TRBD1 (5 bases). Germline CDR1 is SNHLY and CDR2 is FYNNEI. V lost 4 bases and J 8 bases, leaving 15 bases between the germline ends. This CDR3 contains 15 residues. DNA of the CDR3: TGTGCCAGCAGTGTAAAGGGGAGCTTGGATTCACCCCTCCACTTT. It specifies CASSVKGSLDSPLHF.

The chain couples TRBV5-1 to TRBJ1-2; D might be TRBD1 (6 bases). The germline V and J ends were trimmed by 2 bases and 5 bases, with 13 bases remaining between them. This CDR3 spans 14 amino acids. Germline values: CDR1 SGHRS, CDR2 YFSETQ. CDR3 coding DNA: TGCGCCAGCAGCTTTTCGACACAGGGTTATGGCTACACCTTC. Residues: CASSFSTQGYGYTF.

The V gene is TRBV5-4, the J gene TRBJ2-1; TRBD2 matches at 8 bases. J gave up 9 bases and V 4 bases, and 9 bases lay outside the gene matches. CDR3 size: 14 residues. Germline V gene data show CDR1 as SGHNT and CDR2 as YYREEE (reference sequence). The DNA for the CDR3 is TGTGCCAGCAGCGCCCGGGAGCGGGAGCTTGAGCAGTTCTTC. This gives the protein CASSARERELEQFF.

As to this clonotype: One junction end disagrees with the germline gene, perhaps due to a read error. The gene calls are TRBV20-1 and TRBJ1-1, with D perhaps TRBD1 (5 bases). CDR3 length: 12 amino acids. Germline lookup yields CDR1 DFQATT and CDR2 SNEGSKA (reference sequence). CDR3 amino acids: CSASWGNPEAFF. In nucleotides, the CDR3 is TGCAGTGCTAGTTGGGGGAACCCTGAAGCTTTCTTT.